The T cell receptor (beta chain) under discussion was sequenced for a study of T cells in Graves' hyperthyroidism and ophthalmopathy. Points from the study as a whole: A model of 13 V-J pairs discriminated ophthalmopathy from stable hyperthyroidism.

The germline gives CDR1 MNHEY, CDR2 SMNVEV (reference sequence). The V gene lost 4 bases and the J gene lost 4 bases, with 14 bases spanning the gap. CDR3 length: 15 residues. Clinicians diagnosed patients from clinical symptoms, serum thyroxine and TRAb, thyroid ultrasound and orbital computed tomography. This sample holds PBMCs from approximately 9 ml fresh peripheral blood. This clonotype was found a few times. The antigen is undetermined. What was amplified from RNA transcripts were TCR beta CDR3 regions. Carried out on the TCR CDR3, a first-round RT-PCR used the HTBI primer set. Each CDR3 protein gets one entry after TCRdb re-called the multiplex PCR reads with MiXCR. The sample records a few hundred thousand distinct CDR3 sequences, over 15% being singletons.

Material: blood. The gene calls are TRBV27 and TRBJ1-3; perhaps TRBD1 as D (5 bases). This receptor was obtained from a woman in her late teens or twenties with Graves' ophthalmopathy. CDR3 DNA: TGTGCCAGCAGTTCACACTCCAGGGCCGGAAACACCATATATTTT. As protein: CASSSHSRAGNTIYF.